This TCR beta chain was identified in a study of T cell repertoires in cytomegalovirus infection. Findings and caveats of the study: Adding up the frequency of public TCR beta families identified people who carried CMV plus the relevant HLA.

TCRdb reanalysed the reads using MiXCR and keeps one entry per CDR3 protein. The data contain approximately 110,000 distinct CDR3 sequences, around 45% of them singletons. CDR1 is SNHLY and CDR2 is FYNNEI in the germline V gene. The ends were cut back, 5 bases at V and 1 base at J, with 23 bases in the middle. The CDR3 covers 18 residues. As concerns this clonotype: The antigen is not known.

This sequence joins TRBV2 and TRBJ1-2, with D uncertain. This sequence was found in a human donor in good health (CMV status not recorded). Some clones in this sample may be carry-over from other donors' samples. This sample comprised CD8+ T cells from cultured PBMCs, obtained from culture after CMV antigen stimulation. DNA of the CDR3: TGTGCCAGCAGTCCTGCCTTATTAGGTTCATCGGATAACTATGGCTACACCTTC. This encodes CASSPALLGSSDNYGYTF. Supplemented by reference TRBV2 and TRBJ1-2, the full variable domain reads EPEVTQTPSHQVTQMGQEVILRCVPISNHLYFYWYRQILGQKVEFLVSFYNNEISEKSEIFDDQFSVERPDGSNFTLKIRSTKLEDSAMYFCASSPALLGSSDNYGYTFGSGTRLTVV.